This TCR beta chain was obtained from a study of tumor and adjacent non-tumor tissue in lung cancer (dated by TCRdb to the late 2010s). The study in broad terms: Of the cohort, around eleven patients had adenocarcinoma, 2 had squamous cell carcinoma and 1 had small cell lung cancer. For each patient, one tumor sample and one normal lung sample were taken, giving approximately 33 paired specimens that underwent TCRbeta CDR3 sequencing. Bulk TCRbeta repertoires were compared between lung tumor tissue and matched distant non-tumor lung tissue obtained from 15 lung cancer patients. The roughly 15 patients were aged roughly 31 to 85 years, included ten or so men and 5 women, and had TNM stage I to III disease. In total, sequencing yielded some 130 million productive TCRbeta reads, which works out to an average of approximately 4 million reads per sample. What the authors observed across the whole study: A significantly larger cumulative share of the repertoire was made up by the top 100 clones in normal lung than in tumor tissue. Because peripheral blood was not sequenced, the blood TCRbeta repertoires of the lung cancer patients in the study went unexamined. Tumor tissue showed significantly higher TCR diversity (inverse Simpson) than normal lung tissue, at about 400 vs 150 (P = 0.0075, Mann-Whitney U test). Only approximately 16 patients were included in the cohort, and the need for larger samples and more detailed clinical data was noted by the authors. TCR diversity was significantly higher in younger patients, and higher tumor TCR diversity was associated with shorter overall and disease-free survival. Neither the sequencing platform nor unique molecular identifiers are mentioned in the methods.

CDR3 length: 15 amino acids, cysteine to phenylalanine. This entry keeps only the CDR3 DNA: 45 bases, framed from base 1. The table lists this clonotype with many counts. No cognate antigen has been identified for it. Per-nucleotide qualities are absent, and no much larger clonotype sits a single base away. The library was prepared using multiplex PCR. The listed sequencing device is Illumina HiSeq 2500. TCRbeta libraries were constructed through three rounds of nested PCR with primers (Table S4) according to protocols adapted from ARM-PCR. PCR products of 200-500 bp were gel-excised and purified with the QIAquick gel extraction kit before sequencing. The authors' pipeline ran thus. Reads were cleaned using Trimmomatic, were merged into complete CDR3 sequences using FLASH, and were assigned to V(D)J germline segments using MiTCR. Clonal diversity was computed as the inverse Simpson's index with VDJtools. In-frame sequences without a premature stop codon were defined as productive reads. Starting from the raw public reads, TCRdb applied fastp trimming at Q25, assembled clones with MiXCR and retained in-frame beta chains. Rows with a matching CDR3 protein are joined into one entry that keeps the most common DNA and genes. V and J calls and clone size were set by TCRdb, not the authors. Within this sample are 100,000 or so distinct CDR3 sequences, with more than 80% of them counted one time only. The ten largest clones capture around 30% of the sample.

RNA was extracted from bulk unsorted tissue and checked for quality with a NanoDrop ND-1000 and an Agilent 2100. For the normal lung samples, distant non-tumor tissue was collected more than 3 cm away from the tumor edge. All donors had newly diagnosed lung cancer, had not received prior chemotherapy, and were admitted for thoracic surgery in China between August and November 2014. Patients with previous radiotherapy or chemotherapy, or with another concurrent cancer, were excluded from the study. Pieces of surgical tissue measuring roughly 1-2.2 cm3 were kept in RNAlater solution and held at -80 degrees C until needed.

Sequencing used distant non-tumor lung tissue. This TCR derives from a man aged 55-75 years with small cell lung cancer. The sequence links TRBV1 to TRBJ2-2. TRBV1 is marked as a pseudogene. The bases read TGCACCAGCAGCCAAGATGGGTCAGATTTGTGGGAGCTGTTTTTT. Its translation is CTSSQDGSDLWELFF.